The rows below give T cell receptor beta chains drawn from one sample of a study of coeliac disease. Assay: immunoSEQ multiplex PCR; the TCRdb copy retains only in-frame clones and omits some. Found here are approximately 5,400 clones, 54% of them singletons; the top ten hold 6.5%. The sequenced sample was intraepithelial lymphocytes from the gut. Receptors were obtained from a woman aged 30 to 39 with active celiac disease. CDR3s include the opening cysteine and the closing phenylalanine or tryptophan. Clone size is not always given. Where it is, it says once, few, many or a class for expanded clones.

once | 15 | TRBV15 | CATSERLAGGETQYF
NA | 19 | TRBV5-6 | CASSRSPHRTGGAGTEAFF
few | 14 | TRBV6-6 | CASSYSKGGIEAFF
NA | 13 | TRBV29-1 | CSVERDRDYEQYF
few | 14 | TRBV28 | CASSPGLVIYEQFF
NA | 15 | TRBV2 | CASSESQGLWTEAFF
few | 15 | TRBV6-6 | CASSPKGAGRFEAFF
NA | 16 | TRBV9 | CASSVVPGGTGDTQYF
NA | 13 | TRBV5-6 | CASSRDTLYGYTF
NA | 15 | TRBV2 | CASSYRDRDTDTQYF
medium-sized | 14 | TRBV6-1 | CASGLSSGANVLTF
once | 16 | TRBV28 | CASSLRQGAFTYEQYF
medium-sized | 14 | TRBV6-5 | CASSPRDRDYGYTF
NA | 17 | TRBV18 | CASSPRGSTGITSGYTF
NA | 17 | TRBV7-9 | CASSSLRGSGGLYEQYF
NA | 15 | TRBV5-1 | CASSLVLPGEDGYTF
NA | 15 | TRBV30 | CAWSRKGTANYGYTF
NA | 13 | TRBV10-3 | CAISVTGWDTIYF
NA | 18 | TRBV28 | CASSPWTGVGPFTDTQYF
medium-sized | 13 | TRBV27 | CASSWGENQPQHF
NA | 15 | TRBV19 | CASSTSGVSYNEQFF
NA | 12 | TRBV5-6 | CASRNSNEKLFF
NA | 17 | TRBV2 | CASSGASGLSNTGELFF
NA | 11 | TRBV6-1 | CASSEGREQYF
NA | 12 | TRBV10-2 | CASSPGGDEQFF
NA | 14 | TRBV6-1 | CASSTDRGTHEQYF
NA | 14 | TRBV7-2 | CASSLEAGRGGYTF
NA | 14 | TRBV27 | CASSLAGQRTEAFF
NA | 14 | TRBV5-1 | CASSWGGDNYGYTF
NA | 13 | TRBV5-4 | CASSVDRAYGYTF
NA | 14 | TRBV4-1 | CASSYDRGSYEQYF
once | 14 | TRBV7-2 | CASSHWGDQETQYF
NA | 13 | TRBV28 | CASAGTGNEKLFF
medium-sized | 14 | TRBV6-6 | CASSYAGSGNTIYF
medium-sized | 15 | TRBV11-2 | CASSLGLRGDFGQYF
NA | 15 | TRBV4-2 | CASSQAGTGYYEQYF
few | 16 | TRBV5-6 | CASSIQGRESNQPQHF
NA | 14 | TRBV7-2 | CASSLSRNNYGYTF